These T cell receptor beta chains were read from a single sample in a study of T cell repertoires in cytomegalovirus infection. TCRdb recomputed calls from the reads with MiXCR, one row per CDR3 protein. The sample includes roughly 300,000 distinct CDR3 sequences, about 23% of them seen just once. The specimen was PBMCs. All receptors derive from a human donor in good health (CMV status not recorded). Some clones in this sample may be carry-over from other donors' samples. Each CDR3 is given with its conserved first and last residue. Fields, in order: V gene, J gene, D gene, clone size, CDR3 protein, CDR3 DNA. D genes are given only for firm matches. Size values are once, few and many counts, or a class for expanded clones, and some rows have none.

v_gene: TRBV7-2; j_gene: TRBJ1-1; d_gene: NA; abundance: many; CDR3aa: CASSLGAAMNTEAFF; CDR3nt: TGTGCCAGCAGCTTAGGAGCAGCGATGAACACTGAAGCTTTCTTT
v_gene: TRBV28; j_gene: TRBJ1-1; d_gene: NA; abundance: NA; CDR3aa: CASSDSDTEAFF; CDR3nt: TGTGCCAGCAGCGACAGTGACACTGAAGCTTTCTTT
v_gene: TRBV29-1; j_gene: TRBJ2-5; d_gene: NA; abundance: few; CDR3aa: CSVVGREETQYF; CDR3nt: TGCAGCGTTGTCGGAAGAGAAGAGACCCAGTACTTC
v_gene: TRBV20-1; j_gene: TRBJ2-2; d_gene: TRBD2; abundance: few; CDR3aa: CSAPSGKLLGELFF; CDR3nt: TGCAGTGCCCCTAGCGGGAAACTGTTGGGGGAGCTGTTTTTT
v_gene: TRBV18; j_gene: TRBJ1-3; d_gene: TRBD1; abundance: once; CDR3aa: CASSPLTGEGNTIYF; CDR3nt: TGTGCCAGCTCACCTTTGACAGGGGAAGGAAACACCATATATTTT
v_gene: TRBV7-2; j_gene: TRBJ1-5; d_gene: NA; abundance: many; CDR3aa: CASSLVGGTLQPQHF; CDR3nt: TGTGCCAGCAGCTTAGTGGGGGGAACTTTACAGCCCCAGCATTTT
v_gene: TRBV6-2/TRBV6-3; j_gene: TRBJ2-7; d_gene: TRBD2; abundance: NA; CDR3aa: CASQDPPGLAGELSYEQYF; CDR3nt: TGTGCCAGCCAAGACCCCCCGGGACTAGCGGGAGAGCTCTCCTACGAGCAGTACTTC
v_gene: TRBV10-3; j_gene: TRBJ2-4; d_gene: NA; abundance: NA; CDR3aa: CAISESTAKNIQYF; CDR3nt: TGTGCCATCAGTGAGTCGACGGCGAAAAACATTCAGTACTTC
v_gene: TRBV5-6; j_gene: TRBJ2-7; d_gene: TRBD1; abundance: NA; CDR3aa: CASSLSAGGGEQYF; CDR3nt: TGTGCCAGCAGCTTGAGTGCAGGGGGTGGCGAGCAGTACTTC
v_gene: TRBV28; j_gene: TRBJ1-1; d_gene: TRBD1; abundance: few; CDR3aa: CASTGGTGGWQNTEAFF; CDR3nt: TGTGCCAGCACTGGGGGGACAGGGGGTTGGCAAAACACTGAAGCTTTCTTT
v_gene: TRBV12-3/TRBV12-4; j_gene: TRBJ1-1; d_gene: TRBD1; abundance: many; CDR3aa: CASSPTDRGPNTEAFF; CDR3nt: TGTGCCAGCAGTCCTACTGACAGGGGGCCGAACACTGAAGCTTTCTTT
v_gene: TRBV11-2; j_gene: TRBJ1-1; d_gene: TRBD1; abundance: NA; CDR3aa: CASSSRGNWNTEAFF; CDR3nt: TGTGCCAGCAGCAGCAGGGGGAATTGGAACACTGAAGCTTTCTTT
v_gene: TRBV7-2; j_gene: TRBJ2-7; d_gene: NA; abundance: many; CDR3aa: CASSPSALQSSYEQYF; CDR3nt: TGTGCCAGCAGCCCCTCAGCTCTCCAGAGCTCCTACGAGCAGTACTTC
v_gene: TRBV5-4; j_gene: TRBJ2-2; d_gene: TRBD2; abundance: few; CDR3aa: CASSLEGSGGVGELFF; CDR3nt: TGTGCCAGCAGCTTGGAAGGTAGCGGGGGCGTCGGGGAGCTGTTTTTT
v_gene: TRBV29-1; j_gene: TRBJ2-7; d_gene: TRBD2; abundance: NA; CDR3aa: CSAAGGAGGTQTLYEQYF; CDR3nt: TGCAGCGCCGCCGGAGGGGCGGGAGGGACCCAAACCCTATACGAGCAGTACTTC
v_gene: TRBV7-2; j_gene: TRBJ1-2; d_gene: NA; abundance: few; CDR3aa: CASSMGGRGYTF; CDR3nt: TGTGCCAGCAGCATGGGGGGCCGGGGCTACACCTTC
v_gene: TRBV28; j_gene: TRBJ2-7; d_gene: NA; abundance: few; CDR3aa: CASSLNKAGEQYF; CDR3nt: TGTGCCAGCAGTTTAAACAAGGCGGGCGAGCAGTACTTC
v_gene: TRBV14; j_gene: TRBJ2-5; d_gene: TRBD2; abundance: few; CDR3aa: CASSPGLAGHQETQYF; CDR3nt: TGTGCCAGCAGCCCGGGACTAGCGGGGCATCAAGAGACCCAGTACTTC
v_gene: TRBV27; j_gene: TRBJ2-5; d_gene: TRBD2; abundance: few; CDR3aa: CASSFHGAGGPVETQYF; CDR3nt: TGTGCCAGCAGTTTCCACGGTGCGGGAGGGCCGGTAGAGACCCAGTACTTC
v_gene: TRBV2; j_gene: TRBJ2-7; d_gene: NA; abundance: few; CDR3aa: CASSYQSEQYF; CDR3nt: TGTGCCAGCAGTTATCAGAGCGAGCAGTACTTC
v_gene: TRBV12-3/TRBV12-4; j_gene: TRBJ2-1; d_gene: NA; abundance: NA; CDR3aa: CASSFKGREYNEQFF; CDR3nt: TGTGCCAGCAGTTTTAAGGGCAGGGAATACAATGAGCAGTTCTTC
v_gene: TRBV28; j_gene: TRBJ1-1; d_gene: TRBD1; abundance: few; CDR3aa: CASSFGDRVNTEAFF; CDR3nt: TGTGCCAGCAGTTTCGGAGACAGGGTGAACACTGAAGCTTTCTTT
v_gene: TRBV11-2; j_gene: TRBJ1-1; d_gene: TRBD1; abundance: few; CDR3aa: CASSFGTGYTEAFF; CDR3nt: TGTGCCAGCAGCTTCGGGACAGGGTACACTGAAGCTTTCTTT
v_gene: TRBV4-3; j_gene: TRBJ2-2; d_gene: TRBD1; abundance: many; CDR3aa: CASARDRRYTGELFF; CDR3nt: TGCGCCAGTGCTCGGGACAGGCGGTACACCGGGGAGCTGTTTTTT
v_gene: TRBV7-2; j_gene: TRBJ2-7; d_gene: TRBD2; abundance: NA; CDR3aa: CASSRTSARTYEQYF; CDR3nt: TGTGCCAGCAGCCGGACTAGCGCCAGAACCTACGAGCAGTACTTC
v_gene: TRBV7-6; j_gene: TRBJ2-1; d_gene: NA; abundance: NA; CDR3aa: CASSLEVGSNEQFF; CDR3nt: TGTGCCAGCAGCTTAGAAGTTGGAAGTAATGAGCAGTTCTTC
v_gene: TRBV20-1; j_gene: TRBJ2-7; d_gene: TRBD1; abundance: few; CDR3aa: CSAPRQGHYEQYF; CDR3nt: TGCAGTGCTCCGCGACAGGGCCACTACGAGCAGTACTTC
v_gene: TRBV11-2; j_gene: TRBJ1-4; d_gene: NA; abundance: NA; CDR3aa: CASSLGGTVGEKLFF; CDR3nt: TGTGCCAGCAGCTTAGGGGGAACCGTCGGCGAAAAACTGTTTTTT
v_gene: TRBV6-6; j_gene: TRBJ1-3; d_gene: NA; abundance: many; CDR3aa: CASSYSAANTIYF; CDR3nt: TGTGCCAGCAGTTACTCAGCGGCGAACACCATATATTTT
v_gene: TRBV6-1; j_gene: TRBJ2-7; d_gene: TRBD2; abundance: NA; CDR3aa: CASSGTSGSYEQYF; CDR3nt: TGTGCCAGCAGTGGGACTAGCGGGAGCTACGAGCAGTACTTC
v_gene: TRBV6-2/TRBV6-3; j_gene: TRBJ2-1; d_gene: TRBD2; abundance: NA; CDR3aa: CASSDSGTSGSHEQFF; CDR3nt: TGTGCCAGCAGTGACTCTGGGACTAGCGGGAGCCATGAGCAGTTCTTC
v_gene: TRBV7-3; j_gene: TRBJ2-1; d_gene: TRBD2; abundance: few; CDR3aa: CASSSTGLGGDEQFF; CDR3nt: TGTGCCAGCAGCTCAACGGGACTAGGGGGGGATGAGCAGTTCTTC
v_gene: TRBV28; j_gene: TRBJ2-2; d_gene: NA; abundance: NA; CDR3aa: CASSVGLPAGELFF; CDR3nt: TGTGCCAGCAGTGTCGGACTACCGGCCGGGGAGCTGTTTTTT
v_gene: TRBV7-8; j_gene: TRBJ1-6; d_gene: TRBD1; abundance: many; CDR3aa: CASSSTGNYNSPLHF; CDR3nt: TGTGCCAGCAGCTCGACAGGGAACTATAATTCACCCCTCCACTTT
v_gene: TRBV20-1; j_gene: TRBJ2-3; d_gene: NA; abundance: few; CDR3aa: CSARDWDGASTDTQYF; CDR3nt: TGCAGTGCTAGAGATTGGGACGGTGCGTCCACAGATACGCAGTATTTT
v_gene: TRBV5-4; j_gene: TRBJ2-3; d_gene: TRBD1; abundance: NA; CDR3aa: CASSTYRGQLTDTQYF; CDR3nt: TGTGCCAGCAGCACCTACAGGGGGCAGCTCACAGATACGCAGTATTTT
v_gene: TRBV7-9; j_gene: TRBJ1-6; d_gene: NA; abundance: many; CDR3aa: CASSLDLGRSYNSPLHF; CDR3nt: TGTGCCAGCAGCTTAGACCTGGGACGCTCCTATAATTCACCCCTCCACTTT
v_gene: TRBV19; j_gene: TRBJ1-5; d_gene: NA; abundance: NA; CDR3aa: CASSIGVRNQPQHF; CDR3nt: TGTGCCAGTAGTATAGGGGTACGGAATCAGCCCCAGCATTTT
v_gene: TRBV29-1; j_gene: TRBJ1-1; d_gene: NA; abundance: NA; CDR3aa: CSVESGSNTEAFF; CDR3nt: TGCAGCGTTGAGTCAGGCTCGAACACTGAAGCTTTCTTT
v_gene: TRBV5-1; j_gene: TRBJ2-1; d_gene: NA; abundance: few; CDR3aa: CASGLFLGAAQFF; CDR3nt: TGCGCCAGCGGGCTTTTTTTAGGGGCGGCGCAGTTCTTC
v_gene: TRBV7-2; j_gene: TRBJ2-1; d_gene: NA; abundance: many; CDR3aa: CASSPGAMDEQFF; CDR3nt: TGTGCCAGCAGCCCAGGGGCGATGGATGAGCAGTTCTTC
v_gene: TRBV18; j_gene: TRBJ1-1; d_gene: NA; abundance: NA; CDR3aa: CASSPPGGQNTEAFF; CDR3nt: TGTGCCAGCTCACCACCGGGGGGTCAGAACACTGAAGCTTTCTTT
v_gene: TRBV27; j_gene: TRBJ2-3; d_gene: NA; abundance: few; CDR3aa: CASSFMGPDTQYF; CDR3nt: TGTGCCAGCAGTTTCATGGGGCCAGATACGCAGTATTTT
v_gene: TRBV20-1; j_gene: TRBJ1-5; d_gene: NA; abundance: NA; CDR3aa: CSAKQGSDQPQHF; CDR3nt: TGCAGTGCGAAACAGGGATCCGATCAGCCCCAGCATTTT
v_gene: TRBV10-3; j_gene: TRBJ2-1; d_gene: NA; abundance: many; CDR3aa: CAIRTGVGSNEQFF; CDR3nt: TGTGCCATCAGGACGGGAGTAGGCAGCAATGAGCAGTTCTTC
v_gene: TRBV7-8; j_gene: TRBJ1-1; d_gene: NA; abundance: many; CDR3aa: CASSLEVGGAFF; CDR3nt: TGTGCCAGCAGCTTAGAGGTTGGTGGGGCTTTCTTT
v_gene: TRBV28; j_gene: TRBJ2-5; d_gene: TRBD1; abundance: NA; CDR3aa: CASSPIPGQGSETQYF; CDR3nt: TGTGCCAGCAGTCCAATTCCGGGACAGGGATCGGAGACCCAGTACTTC
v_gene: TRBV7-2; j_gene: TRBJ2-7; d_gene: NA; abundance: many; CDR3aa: CASSLGPFDGRTYEQYF; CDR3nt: TGTGCCAGCAGCTTAGGTCCTTTTGATGGTCGCACCTACGAGCAGTACTTC
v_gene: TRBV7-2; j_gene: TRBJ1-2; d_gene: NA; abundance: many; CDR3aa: CASSLVKGRPGVGYTF; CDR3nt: TGTGCCAGCAGCTTAGTGAAGGGACGGCCGGGTGTTGGCTACACCTTC
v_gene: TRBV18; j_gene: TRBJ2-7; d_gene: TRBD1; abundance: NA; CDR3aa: CASSPGQGGPYEQYF; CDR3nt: TGTGCCAGCTCACCGGGACAGGGTGGACCCTACGAGCAGTACTTC